This entry describes one T cell receptor beta chain. Its antigen remains unidentified. Naive CD8 cells comprised CD45RO-negative, CCR7-positively selected cells, excluding terminally differentiated effector memory CD45RA+ cells. This specimen belongs to a study of shared clonotypes between healthy human individuals. Overall study results and limits: Larger estimated richness was generally seen in naive subsets than in memory subsets.

Genomic DNA of each subset was evenly split across several immunoSEQ plates. Only in-frame clones appear in the TCRdb table, and some are missing; sequencing was by immunoSEQ multiplex PCR. Of about 1,900,000 clones in the sample, roughly 95% were seen once. CDR1 is SEHNR and CDR2 is FQNEAQ in the germline V gene (reference sequence). V lost 3 bases and J 7 bases, leaving 16 bases between the germline ends. The CDR3 extends over 15 amino acids. The chain joins TRBV7-9 to TRBJ2-1; a weak D match, TRBD2 (5 bases). The sample was naive CD8+ T cells sorted from blood. This TCR derives from a man aged 18 to 35 in good health. The CDR3 coding sequence is TGTGCCAGCAGCTTCCCCGTCTCGGAGGAAAATGAGCAGTTCTTC. Translated: CASSFPVSEENEQFF.